The 29 T cell receptor beta chains given below trace back to one sample, sequenced in a study of identifying expanded T cells in peripheral blood. TCRdb's table, derived via immunoSEQ multiplex PCR, lists solely in-frame clones and lacks some. This table holds around 100,000 clones, about 89% found once. Sequencing used blood. All receptors come from a person aged 18 to 75 in good health.

J is TRBJ2-7 and V is TRBV2, with D tentatively TRBD1 (5 bases). The CDR3 has 13 amino acids. Trimming stripped 5 bases from V and 4 bases from J, with 12 bases between. Per germline, CDR1 SNHLY and CDR2 FYNNEI. Here the CDR3 DNA reads TGTGCCAGCAGTCCAGGGAATCGGTACGAGCAGTACTTC. It yields the protein CASSPGNRYEQYF.

This clone appeared a single time. The chain employs TRBV6-4 and TRBJ1-5, with unresolved D. The CDR3 spans 15 residues. With 6 bases removed from V and 0 bases from J, the gap between germline ends came to 12 bases. CDR1 and CDR2 from the germline V gene are MRHNA and SNTAGT. The CDR3 DNA sequence: TGTGCCAGCAGGTTGTATCCGAATAGCAATCAGCCCCAGCATTTT. Translated, it gives CASRLYPNSNQPQHF.

This clone was detected only once. The chain joins TRBV4-1 to TRBJ1-5; D gene ambiguous. The CDR3 is 13 residues long. V was pared by 4 bases and J by 2 bases, with 6 bases between. Looked up from germline, CDR1 is MGHRA and CDR2 is YSYEKL. The CDR3 DNA reads as TGCGCCAGCAGCCGGCCGGGCAATCAGCCCCAGCATTTT. Translation: CASSRPGNQPQHF.

This clone was found a few times. CDR3 DNA sequence: TGTGCCAGCAGCCCCTCCAGCTCCAGAGAGCAGTACTTC. This translates into CASSPSSSREQYF. V and J are TRBV7-2 and TRBJ2-7; D unclear. CDR1 is SGHTA, CDR2 FQGNSA, per germline. CDR3 size: 13 residues. The V gene lost 5 bases and the J gene lost 7 bases, with 15 bases spanning the gap.

The chain is built from TRBV11-2 and TRBJ2-1; D is undetermined. V lost 2 bases, J lost 6 bases, and 5 bases lay in between. The CDR3 has 12 amino acids. Per the germline V gene, CDR1 is SGHAT and CDR2 is FQNNGV. The CDR3: CASSLNGNEQFF. The DNA of the CDR3 is TGTGCCAGCAGCTTAAATGGCAATGAGCAGTTCTTC.

The V gene is TRBV5-1, the J gene TRBJ2-7, with D perhaps matching TRBD1 or TRBD2 (5 bases each). V lost 3 bases and J lost 3, with 10 bases in between. Germline V gene sequence: CDR1 SGHRS, CDR2 YFSETQ. This CDR3 has 13 residues. As DNA, the CDR3 is TGCGCCAGCAGCTGGGACGTCGGCTACGAGCAGTACTTC. Translating it yields CASSWDVGYEQYF.

This chain links TRBV12-5 with TRBJ2-5; D is uncertain. Germline values: CDR1 LGHNT, CDR2 FRNRAP. The germline V and J ends were trimmed by 0 bases and 3 bases, with 5 bases remaining between them. The CDR3 has 13 residues. DNA of the CDR3: TGTGCTAGTGGTTTGGTTTCTGAAGAGACCCAGTACTTC. Encoded protein: CASGLVSEETQYF.

CDR3 amino acids: CASSLGGTQYF. DNA of the CDR3: TGTGCCAGCAGCTTGGGAGGGACCCAGTACTTC. V gene TRBV11-2 combines with J gene TRBJ2-5; tentatively, D is TRBD2 (6 bases). CDR1 is SGHAT, CDR2 FQNNGV, per germline. V lost 3 bases, J lost 7 bases, and 6 bases lay in between. The CDR3 consists of 11 residues.

V usage is TRBV6-1 and J usage is TRBJ1-5, with D possibly matching TRBD1 (5 bases). Germline values: CDR1 MNHNS, CDR2 SASEGT. The V and J ends lost 7 bases and 4 bases respectively, with 11 bases between them. CDR3 length: 13 amino acids. DNA of the CDR3: TGTGCCAGCAATCCAACAGGAAATCAGCCCCAGCATTTT. Encoded protein: CASNPTGNQPQHF.

The chain combines TRBV5-8 with TRBJ2-2, with 7 bases matching TRBD2. Germline values: CDR1 SGHTS, CDR2 YDEGEE. With 4 bases clipped from V and 5 bases from J, the junction kept 11 bases outside the gene matches. The CDR3 is made up of 16 amino acids. This CDR3 is CASSPKRAGETGELFF. The CDR3 DNA reads TGTGCCAGCAGCCCGAAGAGGGCGGGGGAAACCGGGGAGCTGTTTTTT.

J is TRBJ1-2 and V is TRBV7-8, with unresolved D. Germline V gives CDR1 SGHVS, CDR2 FQNEAQ. V dropped 6 bases and J dropped 4 bases, with 12 bases sitting between them. The CDR3 contains 13 residues. For the CDR3, the DNA is TGTGCCAGCAGTTTCTCAGCCCTCTATGGCTACACCTTC. It translates to CASSFSALYGYTF.

This chain uses TRBV4-1 with TRBJ1-2; no definite D call. The V and J ends lost 0 bases and 4 bases respectively, with 12 bases between them. The germline V gene encodes CDR1 MGHRA and CDR2 YSYEKL. The CDR3 is 15 amino acids. For the CDR3, the DNA is TGCGCCAGCAGCCAAGAATTACGACACGGCTATGGCTACACCTTC. It translates to CASSQELRHGYGYTF.

A remark on this clone: Within the sample, other DNA sequences also encode this same CDR3. This chain uses TRBV6-1 with TRBJ2-5, with TRBD1 identical over 7 bases. The CDR3 has 13 residues. Losses at the gene ends were 3 bases for V and 6 bases for J; bases not matched to a gene: 4. Germline V gives CDR1 MNHNS, CDR2 SASEGT. The CDR3 region is CASSDRGLKTQYF. The CDR3 DNA follows: TGTGCCAGCAGTGACAGGGGGTTGAAGACCCAGTACTTC.

The J gene is TRBJ1-6, the V gene TRBV4-1, with D possibly matching TRBD1 (5 bases). Germline V gene data show CDR1 as MGHRA and CDR2 as YSYEKL. V was cut by 0 bases and J by 7 bases, with 19 bases left in between. The CDR3 has 18 amino acids. The CDR3 bases are TGCGCCAGCAGCCAAGATATACCATTGGGGACCGTGAATTCACCCCTCCACTTT. It encodes CASSQDIPLGTVNSPLHF.

This clone was detected only once. The J gene is TRBJ2-3, the V gene TRBV19; D is undetermined. The V end lost 1 base, the J end lost 6 bases, and 8 bases lay between the germline ends. The CDR3 is 13 residues long. Germline CDR1 reads LNHDA; CDR2 reads SQIVND (reference sequence). The CDR3 DNA follows: TGTGCCAGTAGTATAGCGGAGAGGGATACGCAGTATTTT. Its translation is CASSIAERDTQYF.

This rearrangement joins TRBV10-3 to TRBJ1-1; no definite D call. The CDR3 totals 13 residues. With 10 bases removed from V and 2 bases from J, the gap between germline ends came to 14 bases. Germline V gives CDR1 ENHRY, CDR2 SYGVKD. CDR3 residues: CATQTGYNTEAFF. In DNA, the CDR3 is TGTGCCACCCAGACGGGATATAACACTGAAGCTTTCTTT.

The rearrangement joins TRBV19 to TRBJ1-5; D not certain. The germline gives CDR1 LNHDA, CDR2 SQIVND (reference sequence). V gave up 6 bases and J gave up 4 bases, with 7 bases separating them. This CDR3 is built from 12 residues. CDR3 amino acids: CASRGGNQPQHF. CDR3 coding DNA: TGTGCCAGTAGAGGAGGGAATCAGCCCCAGCATTTT.

This chain joins TRBV10-3 and TRBJ1-2, with a tentative D call TRBD1 (6 bases). The CDR3 spans 14 residues. V was pared by 2 bases and J by 5 bases, with 12 bases between. CDR1 and CDR2 (germline): ENHRY, SYGVKD. CDR3 DNA sequence: TGTGCCATCAGTGAGCACGAGGGGGGGTATGGCTACACCTTC. As protein: CAISEHEGGYGYTF.

The rearrangement links TRBV27 to TRBJ1-2, with D possibly being TRBD1 (6 bases). V lost 3 bases to trimming and J lost 4 bases, with 9 bases between them. CDR3 size: 13 residues. CDR1 MNHEY and CDR2 SMNVEV come from the germline V gene (reference sequence). CDR3 DNA sequence: TGTGCCAGCAGTTTCCGCAGGGGCTATGGCTACACCTTC. This codes for CASSFRRGYGYTF.

The chain is built from TRBV6-5 and TRBJ1-1; tentatively, D is TRBD1 (5 bases). CDR3 size: 14 residues. Germline assignment: CDR1 MNHEY and CDR2 SVGAGI. The V gene lost 2 bases and the J gene lost 4 bases, with 11 bases spanning the gap. The CDR3 coding sequence is TGTGCCAGCAGTTACCCGGGGACCGTCACTGAAGCTTTCTTT. Translated, it gives CASSYPGTVTEAFF.

This clone was recorded once. The chain carries TRBV2 and TRBJ2-5; D ambiguous. Germline V gene sequence: CDR1 SNHLY, CDR2 FYNNEI. V was pared by 6 bases and J by 1 base, with 6 bases between. This CDR3 region has 12 residues. This CDR3 is CASSVLQETQYF. The DNA of the CDR3 is TGTGCCAGCAGCGTTCTCCAAGAGACCCAGTACTTC.

This clone was detected only a few times. This chain joins TRBV7-2 and TRBJ2-7, with D uncertain. The germline CDR1 and CDR2 sequences are SGHTA and FQGNSA. Trimming removed 5 bases at V and 0 bases at J, with 5 bases between. This CDR3 comprises 12 residues. The CDR3 coding sequence is TGTGCCAGCAGCCTGTACTCCTACGAGCAGTACTTC. It is translated as CASSLYSYEQYF.

This chain joins TRBV28 and TRBJ1-3, with 8 positions matching TRBD1. Germline-derived CDR1 and CDR2 are MDHEN and SYDVKM. There are 15 residues in the CDR3. Losses at the gene ends were 5 bases for V and 0 bases for J; bases not matched to a gene: 3. Here the CDR3 DNA reads TGTGCCAGCAGTCCACAGGGGGTCTCTGGAAACACCATATATTTT. It codes for CASSPQGVSGNTIYF.

The V and J genes are TRBV9 and TRBJ2-3; no clear D gene. Trimming stripped 0 bases from V and 0 bases from J, with 5 bases between. The CDR3 has 14 amino acids. Germline CDR1 reads SGDLS; CDR2 reads YYNGEE. This CDR3 reads CASSVGPSTDTQYF. CDR3 DNA sequence: TGTGCCAGCAGCGTAGGGCCTAGCACAGATACGCAGTATTTT. The complete variable domain, with remaining parts taken from reference TRBV9 and TRBJ2-3, reads DSGVTQTPKHLITATGQRVTLRCSPRSGDLSVYWYQQSLDQGLQFLIQYYNGEERAKGNILERFSAQQFPDLHSELNLSSLELGDSALYFCASSVGPSTDTQYFGPGTRLTVL.

CDR3 DNA: TGTGCCAGCAGCTTACAGCGGGGGGGCCGGAATGAGCAGTTCTTC. It encodes CASSLQRGGRNEQFF. V gene TRBV7-8 combines with J gene TRBJ2-1; 10 positions match TRBD2. The trim removed 2 bases at V and 7 bases at J, leaving 5 bases unmatched. From germline, CDR1 is SGHVS and CDR2 FQNEAQ. The CDR3 has 15 residues.

Points on this clone: Other DNA sequences within the sample encode an identical CDR3. This sequence joins TRBV11-2 and TRBJ2-7; the match to TRBD1 covers 11 bases. The V and J ends lost 4 bases and 2 bases, in that order; junction bases with no gene match: 4. The CDR3 contains 15 residues. Germline V gene data show CDR1 as SGHAT and CDR2 as FQNNGV. The CDR3 loop is CASSSPGQGAYEQYF. CDR3 bases: TGTGCCAGCAGCTCACCGGGACAGGGGGCCTACGAGCAGTACTTC.

This sequence joins TRBV19 and TRBJ1-6; TRBD1 is a possible D gene (6 bases). The CDR3 length is 18 residues. From germline, CDR1 is LNHDA and CDR2 SQIVND (reference sequence). V was cut by 8 bases and J by 0 bases, with 20 bases left in between. The DNA for the CDR3 is TGTGCCAGTGGAGCGAGCCTTGGGGGCACCTCCTATAATTCACCCCTCCACTTT. Its protein is CASGASLGGTSYNSPLHF. The full variable domain, rest sourced from reference TRBV19 and TRBJ1-6, is DGGITQSPKYLFRKEGQNVTLSCEQNLNHDAMYWYRQDPGQGLRLIYYSQIVNDFQKGDIAEGYSVSREKKESFPLTVTSAQKNPTAFYLCASGASLGGTSYNSPLHFGNGTRLTVT.

This chain uses TRBV5-4 with TRBJ2-3; D is unclear. Trimming left V 5 bases short and J 4 bases short, with 11 bases between. The CDR3 has 13 amino acids. Germline CDR1 is SGHNT and CDR2 is YYREEE (reference sequence). The CDR3, as DNA: TGTGCCAGCAGTCCCTCCACAGCAGATACGCAGTATTTT. Its translation: CASSPSTADTQYF.

The rearrangement uses TRBV2 and TRBJ2-5; D possibly corresponds to TRBD2 (6 bases). This CDR3 is built from 16 residues. V gave up 4 bases and J gave up 1 base, with 16 bases separating them. CDR1 is SNHLY and CDR2 is FYNNEI in the germline V gene. For the CDR3, the DNA is TGTGCCAGCAGTGCGGGCTACGGGACTCCCCAAGAGACCCAGTACTTC. This sequence encodes CASSAGYGTPQETQYF.